The 27 T cell receptor beta chains given below trace back to one sample, sequenced in a study of Ad26.COV2.S vaccination and SARS-CoV-2 variants. TCRdb keeps only in-frame clones here, not all; method: immunoSEQ multiplex PCR. The sample has approximately 340,000 clones; roughly 85% are singletons. Indicated treatment: about 20 received Ad26.COV2.S at low or high dose, single or two shots; about 5 received placebo; per-sample allocation not given. Specimens were obtained on day 63 following the first vaccine or placebo injection. The sequencing here drew on peripheral blood, taken in a trial of Ad26.COV2.S vaccine versus placebo. These receptor sequences come from a person between 18 and 59 years old who received the Ad26.COV2.S COVID-19 vaccine or a placebo.

V and J are TRBV5-1 and TRBJ2-1; 7 bases align to TRBD2. CDR3 length: 15 residues. Trimming at V came to 1 base and at J to 7 bases, leaving 8 bases not matched to a gene. Germline V gives CDR1 SGHRS, CDR2 YFSETQ. Here the CDR3 reads CASSLNFQAGNEQFF. DNA for the CDR3: TGCGCCAGCAGCTTGAACTTTCAAGCGGGGAATGAGCAGTTCTTC.

The V gene is TRBV27, the J gene TRBJ2-1; a weak D match, TRBD2 (5 bases). The CDR3 has 16 residues. Germline V gene data show CDR1 as MNHEY and CDR2 as SMNVEV (reference sequence). Trimming stripped 4 bases from V and 0 bases from J, with 13 bases between. The CDR3: CASSYSYGSSYNEQFF. Written as DNA, the CDR3 is TGTGCCAGCAGTTATTCATATGGGAGCTCCTACAATGAGCAGTTCTTC.

The chain carries TRBV19 and TRBJ2-2; no firm D call. This CDR3 is built from 10 residues. CDR1 is LNHDA and CDR2 is SQIVND in the germline V gene (reference sequence). V was cut by 7 bases and J by 8 bases, with 5 bases left in between. The CDR3 protein is CASMSGELFF. The CDR3 DNA reads as TGTGCCAGTATGTCTGGGGAGCTGTTTTTT.

In DNA form, the CDR3 reads TGTGCCAGCAGTGACAGCCTTGAAACCTACAATGAGCAGTTCTTC. Protein product: CASSDSLETYNEQFF. V gene TRBV2 combines with J gene TRBJ2-1; D is uncertain. From germline, CDR1 is SNHLY and CDR2 FYNNEI. This CDR3 spans 15 amino acids. V lost 3 bases to trimming and J lost 2 bases, with 11 bases between them.

J is TRBJ2-6 and V is TRBV19, with D perhaps TRBD1 (6 bases). Trimming shortened V by 6 bases and J by 3 bases, and 18 bases separated the two germline ends. Germline CDR1 LNHDA, CDR2 SQIVND (reference sequence). The length of the CDR3 is 17 residues. The CDR3 sequence: CASSENRAFSGANVLTF. The CDR3 nucleotides are TGTGCCAGTAGCGAAAACAGGGCTTTTAGTGGGGCCAACGTCCTGACTTTC.

V is TRBV7-2 and J is TRBJ1-2, with D perhaps TRBD1 (6 bases). The germline gives CDR1 SGHTA, CDR2 FQGNSA. The V gene lost 0 bases and the J gene lost 8 bases, with 16 bases spanning the gap. CDR3 length: 15 residues. The CDR3 region is CASSLAPDRREGYTF. DNA of the CDR3: TGTGCCAGCAGCTTAGCCCCTGACAGGAGGGAAGGCTACACCTTC.

The chain uses TRBV7-8 and TRBJ1-5, with 9 bases identical to TRBD1. The ends lost 1 base at V and 7 bases at J; junction bases unmatched: 8. The CDR3 is 16 amino acids. Per germline, CDR1 SGHVS and CDR2 FQNEAQ. The CDR3 sequence is CASSLGDRGSWQPQHF. The CDR3 nucleotides are TGTGCCAGCAGCTTAGGCGACAGGGGGTCGTGGCAGCCCCAGCATTTT.

V and J are TRBV4-3 and TRBJ1-2, with TRBD1 identical over 10 bases. The CDR3 is 15 residues long. CDR1 LGHNA and CDR2 YSLEER come from the germline V gene. The V and J ends lost 0 bases and 5 bases, in that order; junction bases with no gene match: 3. The CDR3 here is CASSQDGTGVYGYTF. The CDR3 bases are TGCGCCAGCAGCCAAGATGGGACAGGGGTTTATGGCTACACCTTC.

V gene TRBV7-9 combines with J gene TRBJ2-1; 10 positions match TRBD1. There are 14 residues in the CDR3. The germline V gene encodes CDR1 SEHNR and CDR2 FQNEAQ (reference sequence). V dropped 3 bases and J dropped 10; count of bases not matched to a gene: 6. Here the CDR3 DNA reads TGTGCCAGCAGCTTGGGGACAGGGGTTGGCGAGCAGTTCTTC. This codes for CASSLGTGVGEQFF. The variable domain in full, with the rest retrieved from reference TRBV7-9 and TRBJ2-1, is DTGVSQNPRHKITKRGQNVTFRCDPISEHNRLYWYRQTLGQGPEFLTYFQNEAQLEKSRLLSDRFSAERPKGSFSTLEIQRTEQGDSAMYLCASSLGTGVGEQFFGPGTRLTVL.

The chain combines TRBV27 with TRBJ2-1; TRBD2 matches at 7 bases. The germline gives CDR1 MNHEY, CDR2 SMNVEV (reference sequence). V dropped 5 bases and J dropped 12; count of bases not matched to a gene: 13. This CDR3 spans 14 amino acids. Here the CDR3 reads CASSPGTISTGQFF. Here the CDR3 DNA reads TGTGCCAGCAGTCCCGGGACTATCTCGACCGGGCAGTTCTTC.

The chain couples TRBV4-3 to TRBJ1-4, with D uncertain. The V gene lost 2 bases and the J gene lost 8 bases, with 21 bases spanning the gap. The CDR3 loop spans 17 amino acids. The V gene's germline CDR1 is LGHNA and CDR2 YSLEER. The CDR3, as DNA: TGCGCCAGCAGCCAACAGTCGCCGTCTTACACTGGGGAAAAACTGTTTTTT. This encodes CASSQQSPSYTGEKLFF.

Regarding this clone: Other DNA sequences in the same sample also yield this CDR3. The chain is built from TRBV5-4 and TRBJ2-5; the match to TRBD2 covers 9 bases. V lost 0 bases and J lost 2; bases outside the gene matches: 2. The CDR3 loop spans 15 amino acids. Germline V gene lookup returns CDR1 SGHNT and CDR2 YYREEE (reference sequence). CDR3 coding DNA: TGTGCCAGCAGCTTGGGCCTAGCGGGACAAGAGACCCAGTACTTC. Amino acid sequence: CASSLGLAGQETQYF.

The chain uses TRBV6-5 and TRBJ2-3; D ambiguous. Trimming removed 5 bases from V and 4 bases from J, with 7 bases in between. CDR1 is MNHEY and CDR2 is SVGAGI in the germline V gene. The CDR3 runs to 12 residues. The CDR3 protein is CASSLPSDTQYF. The CDR3 region has the DNA TGTGCCAGCAGTCTCCCCTCAGATACGCAGTATTTT.

The chain links TRBV5-6 to TRBJ2-2; D unresolved. This CDR3 has 16 residues. Germline V gene sequence: CDR1 SGHDT, CDR2 YYEEEE. Trimming removed 6 bases from V and 0 bases from J, with 15 bases in between. CDR3 region: CASTMWAIANTGELFF. The CDR3 nucleotides read TGTGCCAGCACTATGTGGGCAATCGCGAACACCGGGGAGCTGTTTTTT. Full variable domain (remainder filled in from reference TRBV5-6 and TRBJ2-2): DAGVTQSPTHLIKTRGQQVTLRCSPKSGHDTVSWYQQALGQGPQFIFQYYEEEERQRGNFPDRFSGHQFPNYSSELNVNALLLGDSALYLCASTMWAIANTGELFFGEGSRLTVL.

The chain uses TRBV7-6 and TRBJ2-7, with 7 bases that match TRBD1. The CDR3 spans 17 residues. V lost 1 base and J lost 7; bases outside the gene matches: 16. Germline CDR1 reads SGHVS; CDR2 reads FNYEAQ. CDR3 nucleotide sequence: TGTGCCAGCAGCTTAGGAATAAACAGGGGAAGCGAAGGAGAGCAGTACTTC. This translates into CASSLGINRGSEGEQYF.

The chain combines TRBV6-5 with TRBJ2-1, with 8 bases lining up with TRBD2. The CDR3 runs 16 residues. V lost 2 bases and J lost 3; bases outside the gene matches: 6. CDR1 is MNHEY and CDR2 is SVGAGI in the germline V gene. The CDR3 loop is CASSYLSSGGYNEQFF. The CDR3 coding sequence is TGTGCCAGCAGTTACCTTTCCAGCGGGGGCTACAATGAGCAGTTCTTC.

The genes are TRBV25-1 and TRBJ2-3; D gene uncertain. Trimming removed 3 bases at V and 0 bases at J, with 4 bases between. The CDR3 contains 13 residues. Germline CDR1 MGHDK, CDR2 SYGVNS. This chain's CDR3 is CASSDRSTDTQYF. As DNA, the CDR3 is TGTGCCAGCAGTGATAGGAGCACAGATACGCAGTATTTT.

V is TRBV27 and J is TRBJ1-5; no clear D. Looked up from germline, CDR1 is MNHEY and CDR2 is SMNVEV (reference sequence). V was shortened by 6 bases and J by 2 bases, with 11 bases between the two germline ends. The CDR3 totals 14 residues. CDR3 in DNA: TGTGCCAGCAGACGGGCGAATGGCAATCAGCCCCAGCATTTT. It is translated as CASRRANGNQPQHF.

This chain connects TRBV5-6 to TRBJ2-7, with 12 bases that match TRBD2. This CDR3 is 18 amino acids long. Germline V gives CDR1 SGHDT, CDR2 YYEEEE. The V and J ends lost 3 bases and 6 bases, in that order; junction bases with no gene match: 16. The CDR3 nucleotides are TGTGCCAGCAGCTCGGAGGCGGTACTAGCGGGAGGAAAGGTCGAGCAGTACTTC. Its protein is CASSSEAVLAGGKVEQYF.

This clone was counted once. This chain connects TRBV9 to TRBJ2-2; tentative D call: TRBD1 (5 bases). The CDR3 has 12 residues. V was trimmed by 3 bases and J by 8 bases, leaving 8 bases between them. CDR1 and CDR2 (germline): SGDLS, YYNGEE. CDR3 region: CASSAGRGELFF. The CDR3 DNA reads TGTGCCAGCAGCGCAGGGCGGGGGGAGCTGTTTTTT. The full variable domain, with the rest looked up from reference TRBV9 and TRBJ2-2, is DSGVTQTPKHLITATGQRVTLRCSPRSGDLSVYWYQQSLDQGLQFLIQYYNGEERAKGNILERFSAQQFPDLHSELNLSSLELGDSALYFCASSAGRGELFFGEGSRLTVL.

In its sample, this clone was seen once. The rearrangement uses TRBV2 and TRBJ1-2, with D possibly matching TRBD1 (5 bases). The CDR3 loop spans 12 amino acids. Germline CDR1 SNHLY, CDR2 FYNNEI. Trimming pared 7 bases from V and 8 bases from J, leaving 14 bases between. The DNA of the CDR3 is TGTGCCAGCAACGGGGGACTGAAGGGCTACACCTTC. Protein product: CASNGGLKGYTF.

The sample holds one count of this clone. The chain has TRBV19 and TRBJ2-1; D is undetermined. The CDR3 is made up of 13 amino acids. CDR1 is LNHDA, CDR2 SQIVND, per germline (reference sequence). Deletions cut 0 bases from V and 10 bases from J, with 10 bases between. The CDR3 reads CASSIDRIGEQFF. In DNA, the CDR3 is TGTGCCAGTAGTATAGATCGAATAGGAGAGCAGTTCTTC.

The V gene is TRBV28, the J gene TRBJ1-1; tentatively, D is TRBD1 (6 bases). Germline-derived CDR1 and CDR2 are MDHEN and SYDVKM. The CDR3 has 14 amino acids. V gave up 2 bases and J gave up 7 bases, with 14 bases separating them. For the CDR3, the DNA is TGTGCCAGCAGTTTAGTGGGAGGGGGACGTGAAGCTTTCTTT. This gives the protein CASSLVGGGREAFF.

The sample holds one count of this clone. V usage is TRBV3-1 (or the pseudogene TRBV3-2) and J usage is TRBJ2-7; tentative D call: TRBD1 (6 bases). CDR3 size: 14 residues. Trimming shortened V by 4 bases and J by 3 bases, and 13 bases separated the two germline ends. Germline V lookup: CDR1 LGHDT, CDR2 YNNKEL (reference sequence). As DNA, the CDR3 is TGTGCCAGCAGCCCGATAGACAGGATCTACGAGCAGTACTTC. Translated, it gives CASSPIDRIYEQYF.

The gene calls are TRBV7-7 and TRBJ2-1; 10 bases are a match to TRBD2. This CDR3 is 18 amino acids long. V trimming: 5 bases; J trimming: 9 bases; junction bases outside the gene matches: 19. CDR1 and CDR2 from the germline V gene are SSHAT and FNYEAQ (reference sequence). As DNA, the CDR3 is TGTGCCAGCAGCCCCCATCCTAAGCGGGAGGGCCGTGGGAGTGAGCAGTTCTTC. Amino acids: CASSPHPKREGRGSEQFF.

V and J are TRBV5-1 and TRBJ1-1; no reliable D call. The V end lost 2 bases, the J end lost 4 bases, and 12 bases lay between the germline ends. This CDR3 is built from 14 residues. The V gene's germline CDR1 is SGHRS and CDR2 YFSETQ. In nucleotides, the CDR3 is TGCGCCAGCAGCTTATTGGATGCGCGCACTGAAGCTTTCTTT. Translating gives CASSLLDARTEAFF.

This clone occurred a few times. The J gene is TRBJ2-1, the V gene TRBV7-7; D not resolved. The V and J ends lost 5 bases and 4 bases respectively, with 9 bases between them. Germline CDR1 reads SSHAT; CDR2 reads FNYEAQ (reference sequence). The CDR3 consists of 13 residues. CDR3 sequence reads: CASSKDGYNEQFF. CDR3 sequence (DNA): TGTGCCAGCAGCAAGGACGGTTACAATGAGCAGTTCTTC.